A single sample is the source of the 8 T cell receptor beta chains below, sequenced in a study of PD-1 blockade in classical Hodgkin lymphoma. Measured with immunoSEQ multiplex PCR; TCRdb has only the in-frame clones, and not every one. Here the sample spans about 34,000 clones, 76% being singletons. Autologous stem cell transplantation was followed by relapse in every patient, and brentuximab vedotin exposure varied. The sample in question was peripheral blood mononuclear cells (PBMCs), obtained before the second cycle of nivolumab. The source is a human donor with classical Hodgkin lymphoma.

The chain recombines TRBV7-8 with TRBJ1-4; TRBD1 matches at 9 bases. The germline V gene encodes CDR1 SGHVS and CDR2 FQNEAQ. CDR3 length equals 17 residues. The ends lost 5 bases at V and 6 bases at J; junction bases unmatched: 13. CDR3 region: CASSQFPTGGPDEKLFF. In nucleotides, the CDR3 is TGTGCCAGCAGCCAATTCCCTACAGGGGGCCCCGATGAAAAACTGTTTTTT.

The rearrangement joins TRBV19 to TRBJ2-7; 9 bases align to TRBD1. The CDR3 runs 15 residues. The V and J ends lost 5 bases and 4 bases, in that order; junction bases with no gene match: 9. Germline values: CDR1 LNHDA, CDR2 SQIVND (reference sequence). The CDR3 region is CASSDPRDRVYEQYF. CDR3 DNA: TGTGCCAGTAGTGACCCTCGGGACAGGGTGTACGAGCAGTACTTC.

This clone was counted a single time. The chain couples TRBV9 to TRBJ2-7; D may be TRBD2 (5 bases). Trimming removed 1 base at V and 6 bases at J, with 14 bases between. This CDR3 is built from 14 residues. CDR1 is SGDLS and CDR2 is YYNGEE in the germline V gene. The CDR3 DNA reads TGTGCCAGCAGCGTACAGTCCAGCCGGGGCGAGCAGTACTTC. Translated: CASSVQSSRGEQYF.

The gene calls are TRBV12-5 and TRBJ1-2; D gene ambiguous. CDR1 LGHNT and CDR2 FRNRAP come from the germline V gene. V was pared by 4 bases and J by 0 bases, with 3 bases between. This CDR3 has 12 residues. The CDR3 bases are TGTGCTAGTGGTTCGCCTAACTATGGCTACACCTTC. The encoded protein is CASGSPNYGYTF.

In this sample, this clone turned up many times. The chain combines TRBV19 with TRBJ1-1; TRBD1 might be the D (5 bases). CDR3 length equals 13 residues. Trimming left V 1 base short and J 7 bases short, with 10 bases between. The germline V gene encodes CDR1 LNHDA and CDR2 SQIVND (reference sequence). The CDR3 DNA follows: TGTGCCAGTAGTATAGTCGGGGGTATTGAAGCTTTCTTT. It yields the protein CASSIVGGIEAFF. The full variable domain, with the rest looked up from reference TRBV19 and TRBJ1-1, is DGGITQSPKYLFRKEGQNVTLSCEQNLNHDAMYWYRQDPGQGLRLIYYSQIVNDFQKGDIAEGYSVSREKKESFPLTVTSAQKNPTAFYLCASSIVGGIEAFFGQGTRLTVV.

V usage is TRBV5-1 and J usage is TRBJ2-3; D may be TRBD2 (5 bases). Germline-derived CDR1 and CDR2 are SGHRS and YFSETQ. The CDR3 has 13 residues. The germline V and J ends were trimmed by 0 bases and 6 bases, with 8 bases remaining between them. CDR3 protein: CASSLVPGDTQYF. CDR3 sequence (DNA): TGCGCCAGCAGCTTGGTGCCGGGGGATACGCAGTATTTT.

The V gene is TRBV7-9, the J gene TRBJ2-7; 11 nucleotides line up with TRBD1. V lost 5 bases and J lost 3; bases outside the gene matches: 12. Germline loops: CDR1 SEHNR, CDR2 FQNEAQ (reference sequence). The CDR3 covers 17 residues. The CDR3 sequence is CASSRNPGQGAFYEQYF. In DNA, the CDR3 is TGTGCCAGCAGCCGGAACCCCGGACAGGGGGCCTTCTACGAGCAGTACTTC.

V gene TRBV7-2 combines with J gene TRBJ2-3, with D perhaps matching TRBD2 (6 bases). V was shortened by 1 base and J by 0 bases, with 8 bases between the two germline ends. Germline V gene lookup returns CDR1 SGHTA and CDR2 FQGNSA. CDR3 length equals 15 residues. This CDR3 is CASSLVGGSTDTQYF. CDR3 nucleotides: TGTGCCAGCAGCTTAGTCGGGGGTAGCACAGATACGCAGTATTTT.